The 2 T cell receptor beta chains below were found in one sample sequenced in a study of T cells after posttransplantation cyclophosphamide (dated by TCRdb to the mid-2010s). Library preparation employed the immunoSEQ multiplex PCR assay. Here the immuneACCESS table is served through TCRdb, limited to in-frame sequences with V and J called. Missing clones are a known gap in these copies; in checked studies unresolved V genes cover under half, and the rest lacks a known reason. For this sample, around 35,000 clones are listed, none of them singletons. Roughly 5.8% of the sample lies in the top ten. The sample comprised PBMCs. The receptors derive from a man in his thirties or forties in good health and a related stem cell transplant donor.

There are many counts of this clone. The conserved phenylalanine or tryptophan is not found at the CDR3 terminus, so this likely reflects a read error. It is unclear where the CDR3 begins or ends on the DNA, so no DNA is shown, and the CDR3 is as TCRdb lists it. This chain connects TRBV5-6 to TRBJ2-7; the D segment call TRBD2 is taken from the table without a DNA check. CDR1 is SGHDT, CDR2 YYEEEE, per germline. Inclusive of both ends, the CDR3 amounts to 14 amino acids. The CDR3 protein is CASSLAGRVGGLDL.

This clone was counted many times. The CDR3 here is CASSEGRDQPQHF. Written as DNA, the CDR3 is TGTGCCAGCAGTGAAGGCAGGGATCAGCCCCAGCATTTT. The chain combines TRBV6-1 with TRBJ1-5; D might be TRBD1 (5 bases). V was pared by 1 base and J by 5 bases, with 6 bases between. CDR1 MNHNS and CDR2 SASEGT come from the germline V gene. This CDR3 is 13 amino acids long.